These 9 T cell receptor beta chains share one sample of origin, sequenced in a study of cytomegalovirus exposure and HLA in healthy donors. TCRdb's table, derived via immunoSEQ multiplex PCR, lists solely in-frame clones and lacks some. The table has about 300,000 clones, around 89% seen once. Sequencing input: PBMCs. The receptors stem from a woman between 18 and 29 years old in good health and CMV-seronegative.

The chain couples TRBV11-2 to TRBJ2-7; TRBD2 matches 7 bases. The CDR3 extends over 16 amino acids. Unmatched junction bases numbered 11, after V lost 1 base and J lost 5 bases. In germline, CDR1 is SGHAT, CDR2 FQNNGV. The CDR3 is CASSLGFGGSTDEQYF. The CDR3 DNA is TGTGCCAGCAGCTTAGGGTTTGGCGGGAGCACGGACGAGCAGTACTTC. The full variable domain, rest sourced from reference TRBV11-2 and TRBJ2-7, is EAGVAQSPRYKIIEKRQSVAFWCNPISGHATLYWYQQILGQGPKLLIQFQNNGVVDDSQLPKDRFSAERLKGVDSTLKIQPAKLEDSAVYLCASSLGFGGSTDEQYFGPGTRLTVT.

The CDR3 sequence is CASSLVGGVDEQYF. The CDR3 DNA follows: TGTGCCAGCAGCTTAGTCGGGGGGGTCGACGAGCAGTACTTC. The V gene is TRBV7-2, the J gene TRBJ2-7; 8 bases align to TRBD2. V dropped 1 base and J dropped 5; count of bases not matched to a gene: 4. CDR3 length: 14 amino acids. Germline V lookup: CDR1 SGHTA, CDR2 FQGNSA.

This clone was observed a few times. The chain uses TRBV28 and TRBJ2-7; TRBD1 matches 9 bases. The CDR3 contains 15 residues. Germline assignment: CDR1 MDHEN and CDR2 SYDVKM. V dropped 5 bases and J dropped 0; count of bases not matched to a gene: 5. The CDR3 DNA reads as TGTGCCAGCAGTCGGCGGGGACAGGGCTCCTACGAGCAGTACTTC. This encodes CASSRRGQGSYEQYF.

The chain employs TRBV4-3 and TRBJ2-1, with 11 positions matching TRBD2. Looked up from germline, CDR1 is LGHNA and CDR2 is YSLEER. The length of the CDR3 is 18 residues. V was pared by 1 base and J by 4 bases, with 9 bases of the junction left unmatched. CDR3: CASSQGSGTSGPYNEQFF. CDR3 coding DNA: TGCGCCAGCAGCCAAGGGTCCGGGACTAGCGGACCATACAATGAGCAGTTCTTC.

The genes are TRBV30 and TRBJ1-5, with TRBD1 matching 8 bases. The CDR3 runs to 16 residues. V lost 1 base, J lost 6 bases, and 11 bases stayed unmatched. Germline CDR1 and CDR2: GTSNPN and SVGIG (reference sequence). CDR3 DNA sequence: TGTGCCTGGAGTGACGACGACCTTGACAGGGGTCAGCCCCAGCATTTT. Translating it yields CAWSDDDLDRGQPQHF. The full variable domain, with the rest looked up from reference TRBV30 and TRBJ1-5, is SQTIHQWPATLVQPVGSPLSLECTVEGTSNPNLYWYRQAAGRGLQLLFYSVGIGQISSEVPQNLSASRPQDRQFILSSKKLLLSDSGFYLCAWSDDDLDRGQPQHFGDGTRLSIL.

CDR3 coding DNA: TGTGCCAGCAGTCCGTCCGGAGCTCGGCCCGAGCAGTACTTC. Amino acid sequence: CASSPSGARPEQYF. The genes are TRBV27 and TRBJ2-7; D is unresolved. CDR1 MNHEY and CDR2 SMNVEV come from the germline V gene (reference sequence). Trimming stripped 5 bases from V and 6 bases from J, with 17 bases between. The CDR3 extends over 14 amino acids.

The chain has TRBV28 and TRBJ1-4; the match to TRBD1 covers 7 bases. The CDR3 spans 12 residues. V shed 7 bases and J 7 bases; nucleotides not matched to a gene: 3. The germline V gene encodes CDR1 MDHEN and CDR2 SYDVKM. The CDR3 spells CASKQGPEKLFF. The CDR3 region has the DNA TGTGCCAGCAAACAGGGGCCTGAAAAACTGTTTTTT.

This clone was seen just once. The CDR3 spells CASSEADSPNYGYTF. Written as DNA, the CDR3 is TGTGCCAGCAGTGAAGCCGACAGCCCGAACTATGGCTACACCTTC. This chain uses TRBV6-1 with TRBJ1-2; D is perhaps TRBD1 (5 bases). CDR1 and CDR2 (germline): MNHNS, SASEGT. This CDR3 spans 15 amino acids. V dropped 0 bases and J dropped 2 bases, with 10 bases sitting between them.

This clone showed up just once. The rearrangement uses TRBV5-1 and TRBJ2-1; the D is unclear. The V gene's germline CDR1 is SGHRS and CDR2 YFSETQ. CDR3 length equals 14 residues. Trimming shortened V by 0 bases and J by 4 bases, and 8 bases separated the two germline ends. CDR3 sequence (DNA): TGCGCCAGCAGCTTGGTAAGCCCGTACAATGAGCAGTTCTTC. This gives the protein CASSLVSPYNEQFF.